This passage covers 32 T cell receptor beta chains from one sample sequenced in a study of response to subunit inactivated influenza vaccine. TCRdb reprocessed the RT-PCR reads via MiXCR and lists one record per CDR3 protein. The data show around 710,000 distinct CDR3 sequences, with around 13% seen just once and around 7% held by the top ten. The sequenced sample was PBMCs from blood, obtained about 14 days before vaccination. The receptors originated from a man aged 45 to 65 who received an inactivated influenza vaccine.

This clonotype has a count of ten or more. The chain carries TRBV12-3 or TRBV12-4 and TRBJ2-5; TRBD2 matches 7 bases. J lost 1 base, V lost 6 bases, and 5 bases had no gene match. CDR3 size: 14 residues. CDR3 DNA: TGTGCCAGCAGGCTTACTAGCGCCCAAGAGACCCAGTACTTC. It specifies CASRLTSAQETQYF.

A few counts support this clonotype. V and J are TRBV28 and TRBJ2-4; D is perhaps TRBD1 (8 bases). Germline loops: CDR1 MDHEN, CDR2 SYDVKM. This CDR3 has 17 residues. V gave up 5 bases and J gave up 1 base, with 18 bases separating them. CDR3 DNA sequence: TGTGCCAGCAGTCCTTCACAGGGGGGGGTGGCCAAAAACATTCAGTACTTC. Its protein product is CASSPSQGGVAKNIQYF. Combining the CDR3 with reference TRBV28 and TRBJ2-4 gives the whole variable domain DVKVTQSSRYLVKRTGEKVFLECVQDMDHENMFWYRQDPGLGLRLIYFSYDVKMKEKGDIPEGYSVSREKKERFSLILESASTNQTSMYLCASSPSQGGVAKNIQYFGAGTRLSVL.

The CDR3 nucleotides are TGCGCCAGCCGAATCTCCCCCGGGCCGACGGAGGAGACCCAGTACTTC. It translates to CASRISPGPTEETQYF. The chain uses TRBV5-1 and TRBJ2-5; D is undetermined. The CDR3 spans 16 residues. The germline CDR1 and CDR2 sequences are SGHRS and YFSETQ. The germline V and J ends were trimmed by 7 bases and 5 bases, with 24 bases remaining between them.

This clonotype was counted a few times. This chain uses TRBV24-1 with TRBJ2-3; 10 bases map to TRBD1. Germline lookup yields CDR1 KGHDR and CDR2 SFDVKD. V trimming: 3 bases; J trimming: 5 bases; junction bases outside the gene matches: 7. The CDR3 contains 16 residues. The CDR3 spells CATSDNMGQGIDTQYF. CDR3 in DNA: TGTGCCACCAGTGATAATATGGGACAGGGGATAGATACGCAGTATTTT.

This clonotype has at least ten counts. J is TRBJ2-1 and V is TRBV5-1; 10 nucleotides line up with TRBD2. With V trimmed by 0 bases and J by 7 bases, 13 bases remained unmatched. Per the germline V gene, CDR1 is SGHRS and CDR2 is YFSETQ. This CDR3 has 18 residues. The CDR3 region is CASSLGVASGSRNNEQFF. The DNA of the CDR3 is TGCGCCAGCAGCTTGGGTGTGGCTAGCGGGAGTAGGAATAATGAGCAGTTCTTC.

V is TRBV24-1 and J is TRBJ2-1; the D gene could be TRBD1 or TRBD2 (6 bases each). The CDR3 spans 19 residues. The V gene's germline CDR1 is KGHDR and CDR2 SFDVKD. Trimming removed 0 bases at V and 0 bases at J, with 17 bases between. The CDR3: CATSDLPGRGGSSYNEQFF. DNA for the CDR3: TGTGCCACCAGTGATTTGCCCGGACGAGGGGGGAGCTCCTACAATGAGCAGTTCTTC.

This clonotype was counted between two and nine times. The chain employs TRBV7-6 and TRBJ2-5; D assignment may be TRBD1 or TRBD2 (5 bases each). The CDR3 extends over 17 amino acids. The V and J ends lost 1 base and 2 bases respectively, with 17 bases between them. The V gene's germline CDR1 is SGHVS and CDR2 FNYEAQ. For the CDR3, the DNA is TGTGCCAGCAGCTTAGAATTCAGGGATGGGAGTCAAGAGACCCAGTACTTC. Translating it yields CASSLEFRDGSQETQYF.

This clonotype was counted a few times. V and J are TRBV12-3 or TRBV12-4 and TRBJ2-1, with TRBD1 matching 8 bases. V shed 5 bases, J shed 9 bases, and the junction held 12 bases outside the gene matches. The CDR3 length is 15 residues. The CDR3 protein is CASSRTGGPTSEQFF. The CDR3 nucleotides read TGTGCCAGCAGTCGAACAGGGGGGCCTACAAGTGAGCAGTTCTTC.

The chain links TRBV5-1 to TRBJ2-3; 8 bases agree with TRBD2. The V gene end was trimmed by 0 bases and the J gene end by 1 base; junction bases not matched to a gene: 4. CDR1 is SGHRS, CDR2 YFSETQ, per germline. CDR3 length: 16 amino acids. The DNA of the CDR3 is TGCGCCAGCAGCTTGGCCGGGAGGGGCGGCACAGATACGCAGTATTTT. This encodes CASSLAGRGGTDTQYF.

The chain recombines TRBV10-3 with TRBJ1-3, with D possibly TRBD1 on 5 matching bases. This CDR3 comprises 14 residues. Per germline, CDR1 ENHRY and CDR2 SYGVKD. Trimming shortened V by 6 bases and J by 4 bases, and 13 bases separated the two germline ends. CDR3 amino acids: CAIRGDRQGNTIYF. For the CDR3, the DNA is TGTGCCATCAGGGGAGACAGACAAGGAAACACCATATATTTT.

The chain carries TRBV6-1 and TRBJ2-1, with 8 positions matching TRBD2. Germline CDR1 reads MNHNS; CDR2 reads SASEGT. CDR3 length equals 15 residues. J lost 4 bases, V lost 7 bases, and 9 bases had no gene match. DNA for the CDR3: TGTGCCAGCACTCCCAGCGGGGGTACTTACAATGAGCAGTTCTTC. Protein product: CASTPSGGTYNEQFF.

Here the CDR3 reads CASNSDLGEQFF. The CDR3 nucleotides are TGTGCCAGTAACTCGGATTTGGGCGAGCAGTTCTTC. V gene TRBV19 combines with J gene TRBJ2-1; no clear D gene. CDR1 and CDR2 (germline): LNHDA, SQIVND (reference sequence). Trimming removed 7 bases at V and 10 bases at J, with 14 bases between. CDR3 size: 12 residues.

This clonotype has just a few counts. This rearrangement joins TRBV28 to TRBJ1-5; D gene unclear. V lost 3 bases and J lost 6, with 15 bases in between. The CDR3 consists of 15 residues. Germline V gene sequence: CDR1 MDHEN, CDR2 SYDVKM. CDR3 nucleotides: TGTGCCAGCAGTTTTCTCGGGGTCGTGGTTCAGCCCCAGCATTTT. Its translation is CASSFLGVVVQPQHF.

The chain carries TRBV27 and TRBJ2-7; unclear D gene. The V end was cut by 8 bases, the J end by 0 bases, with 8 bases between. CDR1 is MNHEY, CDR2 SMNVEV, per germline (reference sequence). This CDR3 has 12 residues. The CDR3 reads CASWTLSYEQYF. The DNA for the CDR3 is TGTGCCAGCTGGACCCTCTCCTACGAGCAGTACTTC.

This clonotype was detected ten times or more. A junction boundary mismatches the germline segment, possibly from a read error. The chain's CDR3 is CASSLDGTGRVPF. In nucleotides, the CDR3 is TGTGCCAGCAGCTTAGATGGGACAGGGAGAGTCCCATTC. The chain is built from TRBV7-9 and TRBJ2-1; TRBD1 matches at 9 bases. From germline, CDR1 is SEHNR and CDR2 FQNEAQ (reference sequence). This CDR3 comprises 13 residues.

The genes are TRBV29-1 and TRBJ2-7, with D hard to call. Germline V gives CDR1 SQVTM, CDR2 ANQGSEA. V was shortened by 4 bases and J by 2 bases, with 9 bases between the two germline ends. The CDR3 length is 12 residues. As DNA, the CDR3 is TGCAGCGTTGGAGACGGAGCCTACGAGCAGTACTTC. Encoded protein: CSVGDGAYEQYF.

The gene calls are TRBV9 and TRBJ2-7; 8 bases match TRBD2. The CDR3 runs 15 residues. The junction had 6 bases not matched to a gene; V was cut back by 0 bases and J by 4 bases. Germline CDR1 reads SGDLS; CDR2 reads YYNGEE. DNA of the CDR3: TGTGCCAGCAGCGTAGGAGCGGGAGAAAGGTACGAGCAGTACTTC. It yields the protein CASSVGAGERYEQYF. Using reference TRBV9 and TRBJ2-7 for the parts outside the CDR3, the full variable domain is DSGVTQTPKHLITATGQRVTLRCSPRSGDLSVYWYQQSLDQGLQFLIQYYNGEERAKGNILERFSAQQFPDLHSELNLSSLELGDSALYFCASSVGAGERYEQYFGPGTRLTVT.

The chain carries TRBV6-4 and TRBJ1-5; D remains unclear. The CDR3 extends over 13 amino acids. The germline V gene encodes CDR1 MRHNA and CDR2 SNTAGT. V lost 0 bases, J lost 10 bases, and 10 bases lay in between. DNA for the CDR3: TGTGCCAGCAGTGACTCGAATGTGGATCCCCAGCATTTT. Translated, it gives CASSDSNVDPQHF.

This clonotype was recorded at least ten times. This chain uses TRBV5-1 with TRBJ2-7, with D possibly being TRBD1 (6 bases). Trimming left V 1 base short and J 5 bases short, with 16 bases between. The germline gives CDR1 SGHRS, CDR2 YFSETQ. The CDR3 consists of 15 residues. DNA of the CDR3: TGCGCCAGCAGCTTGAGTTGGGGGCTTTACGACGAGCAGTACTTC. It translates to CASSLSWGLYDEQYF.

This clonotype turned up a few times. The V and J genes are TRBV10-3 and TRBJ1-1; the match to TRBD1 covers 9 bases. The CDR3 has 13 residues. From germline, CDR1 is ENHRY and CDR2 SYGVKD. V dropped 6 bases and J dropped 8; count of bases not matched to a gene: 7. CDR3 in amino acids: CAISRTGAGEAFF. CDR3 nucleotides: TGTGCCATCAGCCGGACAGGGGCGGGAGAAGCTTTCTTT.

The table lists this clonotype with many counts. This rearrangement joins TRBV29-1 to TRBJ2-1, with 11 bases that match TRBD2. Germline CDR1 and CDR2: SQVTM and ANQGSEA. The CDR3 is 13 residues long. V dropped 4 bases and J dropped 8; count of bases not matched to a gene: 4. The CDR3 nucleotides are TGCAGCGTTGCCGGGACTAGCGGCGATGAGCAGTTCTTC. It encodes CSVAGTSGDEQFF.

On this clonotype itself: At one of its ends the junction is not consistent with the germline gene, which may arise from a read error. The chain employs TRBV29-1 and TRBJ2-3; no clear D. This CDR3 has 13 residues. The germline gives CDR1 SQVTM, CDR2 ANQGSEA. CDR3 amino acids: CSVQRAAGDMQYF. As DNA, the CDR3 is TGCAGCGTTCAACGGGCCGCCGGAGATATGCAGTATTTT.

This chain uses TRBV2 with TRBJ2-5, with TRBD1 as a possible D gene (5 bases). The CDR3 is 14 residues long. Germline V gene data show CDR1 as SNHLY and CDR2 as FYNNEI. Trimming removed 2 bases from V and 8 bases from J, with 15 bases in between. The CDR3 DNA reads TGTGCCAGCAGTGAATTGGCAGCCCAGGGAACCCAGTACTTC. Amino acids: CASSELAAQGTQYF.

This clonotype occurred a few times. This chain connects TRBV5-1 to TRBJ2-3; D gene uncertain. The CDR3 totals 15 residues. CDR1 and CDR2 from the germline V gene are SGHRS and YFSETQ. V lost 2 bases to trimming and J lost 2 bases, with 12 bases between them. The CDR3 nucleotides are TGCGCCAGCAGCTTTCTAACCATTCTCACAGATACGCAGTATTTT. Translated, it gives CASSFLTILTDTQYF.

In this sample, this clonotype turned up a few times. The chain couples TRBV28 to TRBJ2-1; possible D gene TRBD1, 6 bases. The V and J ends lost 6 bases and 0 bases respectively, with 15 bases between them. CDR1 and CDR2 (germline): MDHEN, SYDVKM. CDR3 size: 16 residues. The CDR3 DNA sequence: TGTGCCAGCAGCTCGTGGGTACAGGGCTCCTACAATGAGCAGTTCTTC. Encoded protein: CASSSWVQGSYNEQFF.

This clonotype was counted at least ten times. CDR3 sequence reads: CASSSFTSGSSYEQYF. The CDR3 coding sequence is TGTGCCAGCAGCTCGTTTACTAGCGGGAGCTCCTACGAGCAGTACTTC. The chain links TRBV6-2 or TRBV6-3 to TRBJ2-7; 11 bases match TRBD2. Germline loops: CDR1 MNHEY, CDR2 SVGEGT. The CDR3 totals 16 residues. J lost 0 bases, V lost 6 bases, and 7 bases had no gene match.

This clonotype was seen only a few times. The rearrangement links TRBV6-6 to TRBJ1-4, with a weak D call TRBD1 (6 bases). V lost 5 bases to trimming and J lost 14 bases, with 12 bases between them. Germline V gives CDR1 MNHNY, CDR2 SVGAGI (reference sequence). The CDR3 sequence is 11 residues long. CDR3 loop: CASSTSRGLFF. CDR3 sequence (DNA): TGTGCCAGCAGTACCTCGAGGGGGCTGTTTTTT.

The chain employs TRBV5-6 and TRBJ1-3; TRBD1 matches at 7 bases. Trimming took 2 bases from V and 3 from J; bases not matched to a gene: 8. Looked up from germline, CDR1 is SGHDT and CDR2 is YYEEEE. The length of the CDR3 is 16 residues. The CDR3 nucleotides read TGTGCCAGCAGCTTATCCGGGACAGTCTATGGAAACACCATATATTTT. Its protein product is CASSLSGTVYGNTIYF.

The chain employs TRBV28 and TRBJ2-7; D gene unclear. The germline gives CDR1 MDHEN, CDR2 SYDVKM. Trimming removed 4 bases from V and 2 bases from J, with 15 bases in between. The CDR3 consists of 15 residues. The CDR3 here is CASSSPGHRPYEQYF. CDR3 nucleotides: TGTGCCAGCAGTTCTCCGGGCCATAGACCCTACGAGCAGTACTTC.

This clonotype was counted at least ten times. The chain joins TRBV28 to TRBJ2-7; 7 nucleotides agree with TRBD1. The V segment lost 2 bases and the J segment 6 bases; nucleotides outside the gene matches: 7. The CDR3 totals 14 residues. CDR1 and CDR2 from the germline V gene are MDHEN and SYDVKM. CDR3 protein: CASSLATGRGEQYF. CDR3 DNA: TGTGCCAGCAGTTTAGCGACAGGGCGTGGCGAGCAGTACTTC.

This clonotype was seen more than once but under ten times. V usage is TRBV5-1 and J usage is TRBJ2-5; 7 bases agree with TRBD2. The length of the CDR3 is 18 residues. With 3 bases clipped from V and 1 base from J, the junction kept 15 bases outside the gene matches. CDR1 is SGHRS, CDR2 YFSETQ, per germline. CDR3 nucleotides: TGCGCCAGCAGCTGGGGACTGAGTATGACGGGGGGCCAAGAGACCCAGTACTTC. Protein product: CASSWGLSMTGGQETQYF.

This clonotype was detected only a few times. The chain uses TRBV12-3 or TRBV12-4 and TRBJ2-3, with unresolved D. V was cut by 3 bases and J by 2 bases, with 12 bases left in between. This CDR3 is 15 amino acids long. The CDR3, as DNA: TGTGCCAGCAGTTTGGCCGTAAACCCCACAGATACGCAGTATTTT. It translates to CASSLAVNPTDTQYF.